This T cell receptor (beta chain) was captured in a study of cytomegalovirus exposure and HLA in healthy donors. Study at large: Unique TCR beta sequences numbering 120 million or so came from about 179 million T cells in an earlier analysis. Falling in the Caucasian-associated ancestry cluster were 80% to 85% of approximately 410 genotyped donors.

Trimming took off 7 bases at V and 4 bases at J, with 15 bases between the two ends. Germline V gene lookup returns CDR1 SGHRS and CDR2 YFSETQ. The CDR3 has 14 residues. Both 60 Vbeta primers and 13 Jbeta primers went into the PCR. Produced via immunoSEQ multiplex PCR; TCRdb's table is partial and in-frame only. The sample totals about 130,000 clones. As for this clone: Its specificity is not known.

Study-wide results and limits: Cytomegalovirus association was listed for about 170 TCR beta chains.

The chain combines TRBV5-1 with TRBJ2-1, with a possible D match to TRBD1 (6 bases). The sequenced sample was PBMCs. This clonotype was obtained from a woman aged 40 to 55 in good health and CMV-seropositive. In DNA form, the CDR3 reads TGCGCCAGCGGTTTGGACAGTTATTACAATGAGCAGTTCTTC. Translated: CASGLDSYYNEQFF.